A single sample gave rise to the 28 T cell receptor beta chains below, sequenced in a study of T cell repertoires in cytomegalovirus infection. Each CDR3 protein gets one entry after TCRdb re-called the reads with MiXCR. Seen here are 230,000 or so distinct CDR3 sequences, more than 15% observed once, and the top ten hold around half. The specimen sequenced was CD8+ T cells from PBMCs. These receptors all come from a human donor in good health (CMV status not recorded). Some clones in this sample may be carry-over from other donors' samples.

This clonotype was picked up many times. This rearrangement joins TRBV6-1 to TRBJ1-5, with unresolved D. Between the trimmed V and J ends, which lost 6 bases and 0 bases, there was a span of 12 bases. Per germline, CDR1 MNHNS and CDR2 SASEGT. This CDR3 region has 15 residues. The DNA of the CDR3 is TGTGCCAGCAGGCCCTCTGGGGATAGCAATCAGCCCCAGCATTTT. Translation: CASRPSGDSNQPQHF.

This clonotype was detected ten times or more. The chain has TRBV7-9 and TRBJ2-5; D may be TRBD1 (5 bases). V gave up 5 bases and J gave up 5 bases, with 15 bases separating them. The CDR3 loop spans 14 amino acids. Germline assignment: CDR1 SEHNR and CDR2 FQNEAQ (reference sequence). In nucleotides, the CDR3 is TGTGCCAGCAGCCTTGACAGTGTTTGGGAGACCCAGTACTTC. Translated: CASSLDSVWETQYF.

In its sample, this clonotype was seen a few times. The chain couples TRBV4-2 to TRBJ2-1; no firm D call. The V gene's germline CDR1 is LGHNA and CDR2 YNFKEQ. The length of the CDR3 is 16 residues. Trimming removed 0 bases at V and 8 bases at J, with 17 bases between. DNA for the CDR3: TGTGCCAGCAGCCAAGATGTGAGGACCAAAATCTATGAGCAGTTCTTC. Its protein is CASSQDVRTKIYEQFF.

In its sample, this clonotype ranks as medium-sized. The rearrangement uses TRBV7-2 and TRBJ2-7, with 7 bases fitting TRBD1. CDR3 size: 16 residues. CDR1 is SGHTA, CDR2 FQGNSA, per germline. V was pared by 4 bases and J by 4 bases, with 13 bases of the junction left unmatched. CDR3 region: CASSYTAGGATYEQYF. In DNA form, the CDR3 reads TGTGCCAGCAGCTACACCGCAGGGGGTGCGACGTACGAGCAGTACTTC.

The V gene is TRBV7-6, the J gene TRBJ2-7, with 7 bases aligning to TRBD2. V lost 5 bases to trimming and J lost 4 bases; unmatched junction nucleotides: 5. This CDR3 has 13 amino acids. Germline loops: CDR1 SGHVS, CDR2 FNYEAQ. CDR3 bases: TGTGCCAGCAGCGTGGGACTACCATACGAGCAGTACTTC. As protein: CASSVGLPYEQYF.

This clonotype was seen many times. The chain carries TRBV6-2 or TRBV6-3 and TRBJ1-5, with TRBD1 as a possible D gene (6 bases). The V end lost 6 bases, the J end lost 3 bases, and 21 bases lay between the germline ends. The CDR3 extends over 17 amino acids. CDR1 and CDR2 from the germline V gene are MNHEY and SVGEGT. This CDR3 reads CASSFLQGPSFNQPQHF. The CDR3 nucleotides are TGTGCCAGCAGCTTTTTACAGGGACCCTCCTTCAATCAGCCCCAGCATTTT.

This clonotype was detected ten times or more. The genes are TRBV7-2 and TRBJ1-3, with D unresolved. The CDR3 runs to 14 residues. CDR1 SGHTA and CDR2 FQGNSA come from the germline V gene. V gave up 6 bases and J gave up 0 bases, with 9 bases separating them. The CDR3 DNA sequence: TGTGCCAGCAGGGTTACGGACTCTGGAAACACCATATATTTT. Residues: CASRVTDSGNTIYF.

This clonotype was counted a few times. The gene calls are TRBV29-1 and TRBJ1-1, with D possibly being TRBD1 (6 bases). Between the trimmed V and J ends, which lost 6 bases and 7 bases, there was a span of 15 bases. Germline values: CDR1 SQVTM, CDR2 ANQGSEA. The CDR3 runs to 12 residues. The CDR3 protein is CSVVTGQGEAFF. CDR3 nucleotide sequence: TGCAGCGTGGTGACGGGACAAGGTGAAGCTTTCTTT. The full variable domain, with the rest looked up from reference TRBV29-1 and TRBJ1-1, is SAVISQKPSRDICQRGTSLTIQCQVDSQVTMMFWYRQQPGQSLTLIATANQGSEATYESGFVIDKFPISRPNLTFSTLTVSNMSPEDSSIYLCSVVTGQGEAFFGQGTRLTVV.

In its sample, this clonotype was seen many times. It is unclear where the CDR3 begins or ends on the DNA, so no DNA is shown, and the CDR3 is as TCRdb lists it. The J gene is TRBJ2-5, the V gene TRBV7-9. The CDR3 is 15 residues long, ends included. Germline CDR1 and CDR2: SEHNR and FQNEAQ (reference sequence). This CDR3 reads CASSFGSGNQETQYF.

The chain joins TRBV2 to TRBJ2-6; TRBD1 or TRBD2 may be the D gene (5 bases each). V lost 6 bases and J 4 bases, leaving 16 bases between the germline ends. Germline CDR1 and CDR2: SNHLY and FYNNEI. The CDR3 totals 16 residues. CDR3 residues: CASRGLEGSGANVLTF. CDR3 nucleotide sequence: TGTGCCAGCAGGGGCCTCGAGGGGTCAGGGGCCAACGTCCTGACTTTC. The full variable domain, its missing parts supplied by reference TRBV2 and TRBJ2-6, is EPEVTQTPSHQVTQMGQEVILRCVPISNHLYFYWYRQILGQKVEFLVSFYNNEISEKSEIFDDQFSVERPDGSNFTLKIRSTKLEDSAMYFCASRGLEGSGANVLTFGAGSRLTVL.

The chain carries TRBV20-1 and TRBJ2-7, with D possibly TRBD1 on 6 matching bases. The CDR3 sequence is 16 residues long. The V end lost 7 bases, the J end lost 2 bases, and 24 bases lay between the germline ends. CDR1 is DFQATT and CDR2 is SNEGSKA in the germline V gene (reference sequence). The CDR3 region is CSVRRTDSDHTYEQYF. Here the CDR3 DNA reads TGCAGTGTTCGACGGACAGACTCAGACCATACCTACGAGCAGTACTTC.

This clonotype showed up many times. The chain recombines TRBV12-3 or TRBV12-4 with TRBJ2-1; no clear D. There are 12 residues in the CDR3. With 2 bases removed from V and 7 bases from J, the gap between germline ends came to 6 bases. CDR3 in amino acids: CASSLTTNEQFF. The CDR3 coding sequence is TGTGCCAGCAGTTTAACGACGAATGAGCAGTTCTTC.

This clonotype appeared a few times. This chain connects TRBV2 to TRBJ2-7; D not resolved. From germline, CDR1 is SNHLY and CDR2 FYNNEI. CDR3 length: 14 amino acids. The V and J ends lost 4 bases and 3 bases respectively, with 13 bases between them. The CDR3 DNA reads as TGTGCCAGCAGTGCCCCTCAAGCTCTCTACGAGCAGTACTTC. It specifies CASSAPQALYEQYF.

For this clonotype: As the CDR3 is not closed by the conserved phenylalanine or tryptophan, this likely results from a read error. The chain has TRBV7-9 and TRBJ2-2; D possibly corresponds to TRBD1 (6 bases). From germline, CDR1 is SEHNR and CDR2 FQNEAQ (reference sequence). The V end was cut by 7 bases, the J end by 6 bases, with 12 bases between. CDR3 size: 13 residues. DNA of the CDR3: TGTGCCAGCATCAATAGGGGGTCCGGGGAGCTGTTTCTT. It specifies CASINRGSGELFL.

This clonotype was counted between two and nine times. The V call is TRBV24-1, the J call TRBJ2-1; no clear D gene. The CDR3 extends over 13 amino acids. CDR1 and CDR2 from the germline V gene are KGHDR and SFDVKD. Trimming pared 4 bases from V and 5 bases from J, leaving 8 bases between. The CDR3 loop is CATSEYGNNEQFF. As DNA, the CDR3 is TGTGCCACCAGTGAATATGGGAACAATGAGCAGTTCTTC.

This clonotype was recorded at least ten times. The chain recombines TRBV2 with TRBJ2-7, with a weak D call TRBD2 (5 bases). V was shortened by 5 bases and J by 2 bases, with 10 bases between the two germline ends. The CDR3 runs 13 residues. CDR1 is SNHLY, CDR2 FYNNEI, per germline. The CDR3 region has the DNA TGTGCCAGCAGTAAGGACGGGACCTACGAGCAGTACTTC. It codes for CASSKDGTYEQYF.

The chain has TRBV25-1 and TRBJ2-5; 7 nucleotides align to TRBD2. This CDR3 contains 13 residues. Losses at the gene ends were 3 bases for V and 8 bases for J; bases not matched to a gene: 6. The V gene's germline CDR1 is MGHDK and CDR2 SYGVNS. The CDR3 nucleotides read TGTGCCAGCAGTGATGTGGGCGGGGGAACCCAGTACTTC. It is translated as CASSDVGGGTQYF.

The table lists this clonotype with many counts. The chain links TRBV10-3 to TRBJ1-1, with D tentatively TRBD1 (5 bases). The V end lost 7 bases, the J end lost 0 bases, and 9 bases lay between the germline ends. From germline, CDR1 is ENHRY and CDR2 SYGVKD. This CDR3 comprises 13 residues. CDR3 region: CAITLDMNTEAFF. CDR3 coding DNA: TGTGCCATCACCCTGGACATGAACACTGAAGCTTTCTTT.

This clonotype was picked up a small number of times. The chain recombines TRBV25-1 with TRBJ2-1; TRBD1 matches at 10 bases. The CDR3 totals 16 residues. V was clipped by 3 bases and J by 8 bases; unmatched bases: 10. Germline CDR1 is MGHDK and CDR2 is SYGVNS. CDR3 sequence: CASSDPTGGSYYEQFF. DNA for the CDR3: TGTGCCAGCAGTGACCCGACAGGGGGCTCTTACTATGAGCAGTTCTTC.

This clonotype occurred many times. The chain recombines TRBV7-8 with TRBJ1-2; 10 bases are a match to TRBD1. Germline V lookup: CDR1 SGHVS, CDR2 FQNEAQ. The CDR3 length is 15 residues. With V trimmed by 0 bases and J by 8 bases, 6 bases remained unmatched. CDR3 residues: CASSLAGTGDGGYTF. CDR3 nucleotides: TGTGCCAGCAGCTTAGCCGGGACAGGGGATGGGGGCTACACCTTC.

This clonotype has a handful of counts. The V call is TRBV6-1, the J call TRBJ2-5; D ambiguous. The V end lost 1 base, the J end lost 0 bases, and 12 bases lay between the germline ends. The CDR3 has 16 amino acids. CDR1 MNHNS and CDR2 SASEGT come from the germline V gene. In DNA form, the CDR3 reads TGTGCCAGCAGTGAAGGTGCAGCCTTCTACCAAGAGACCCAGTACTTC. Encoded protein: CASSEGAAFYQETQYF.

This rearrangement joins TRBV6-5 to TRBJ2-7, with D hard to call. Germline assignment: CDR1 MNHEY and CDR2 SVGAGI. The CDR3 has 14 amino acids. Trimming took off 0 bases at V and 1 base at J, with 7 bases between the two ends. The CDR3, as DNA: TGTGCCAGCAGTTACTCGATTACGTCCTACGAGCAGTACTTC. This translates into CASSYSITSYEQYF.

This clonotype was seen many times. The chain is built from TRBV7-2 and TRBJ1-1, with a possible D match to TRBD1 (6 bases). Germline V gene data show CDR1 as SGHTA and CDR2 as FQGNSA. V dropped 3 bases and J dropped 2 bases, with 16 bases sitting between them. The CDR3 runs 16 residues. The CDR3 sequence: CASSFPRGQPNTEAFF. The CDR3 DNA sequence: TGTGCCAGCAGCTTTCCAAGAGGACAGCCAAACACTGAAGCTTTCTTT.

This clonotype was seen a handful of times. The chain carries TRBV6-5 and TRBJ1-1; 9 bases match TRBD1. This CDR3 region has 15 residues. Germline V gene lookup returns CDR1 MNHEY and CDR2 SVGAGI. V lost 0 bases to trimming and J lost 4 bases; unmatched junction nucleotides: 3. This CDR3 is CASSYSGQGLTEAFF. The CDR3 DNA follows: TGTGCCAGCAGTTACTCGGGACAGGGCCTCACTGAAGCTTTCTTT.

This clonotype was detected ten times or more. V usage is TRBV7-3 and J usage is TRBJ1-1; 9 nucleotides align to TRBD1. From germline, CDR1 is SGHTA and CDR2 FQGTGA. This CDR3 spans 15 amino acids. The trim removed 5 bases at V and 3 bases at J, leaving 7 bases unmatched. This chain's CDR3 is CASSLQGAPHTEAFF. Here the CDR3 DNA reads TGTGCCAGCAGCCTACAGGGGGCCCCCCACACTGAAGCTTTCTTT.

V and J are TRBV28 and TRBJ2-5, with 7 bases identical to TRBD1. J was trimmed by 2 bases and V by 4 bases; bases with no gene match: 7. Per the germline V gene, CDR1 is MDHEN and CDR2 is SYDVKM. The CDR3 contains 15 residues. The CDR3 DNA sequence: TGTGCCAGCAGTTCAAGGACAGGACGGCAAGAGACCCAGTACTTC. Encoded protein: CASSSRTGRQETQYF.

This clonotype came up many times. The V call is TRBV10-3, the J call TRBJ1-1; D perhaps matches TRBD1 (6 bases). Germline V gene lookup returns CDR1 ENHRY and CDR2 SYGVKD. V dropped 6 bases and J dropped 4 bases, with 18 bases sitting between them. The CDR3 loop spans 15 amino acids. The CDR3 protein is CAIRLRGGFVTEAFF. The CDR3 DNA sequence: TGTGCCATCAGGCTCAGGGGAGGGTTTGTCACTGAAGCTTTCTTT.

This clonotype was recorded many times. The chain employs TRBV4-1 and TRBJ2-7; TRBD1 matches at 9 bases. The CDR3 has 16 residues. Germline CDR1 is MGHRA and CDR2 is YSYEKL. V shed 6 bases, J shed 3 bases, and the junction held 12 bases outside the gene matches. CDR3 loop: CASSPTGGTGYYEQYF. CDR3 nucleotides: TGCGCCAGCAGTCCTACGGGTGGGACAGGGTACTACGAGCAGTACTTC.